What follows are 5 T cell receptor beta chains derived from one specimen sequenced in a study of cytomegalovirus exposure and HLA in healthy donors. In the PCR, 60 Vbeta and 13 Jbeta primers were used. Profiling relied on immunoSEQ multiplex PCR, and the TCRdb table lists in-frame clones only, not all of them. Among 100,000 or so clones listed, 65% to 80% were seen once. Material for sequencing was PBMCs. The receptor source for this set is a woman aged 40 to 49 in good health and CMV-seronegative.

This clone was counted between two and nine times. This chain links TRBV5-6 with TRBJ2-7; tentatively, D is TRBD2 (5 bases). CDR1 and CDR2 from the germline V gene are SGHDT and YYEEEE. With 6 bases removed from V and 5 bases from J, the gap between germline ends came to 18 bases. The CDR3 length is 14 residues. CDR3 protein: CASTRRGYTDEQYF. The DNA for the CDR3 is TGTGCCAGCACCAGGCGAGGGTACACCGACGAGCAGTACTTC.

This clone came up a few times. The CDR3 here is CASSSEFAQPQHF. The DNA for the CDR3 is TGTGCCAGCAGCTCGGAGTTCGCTCAGCCCCAGCATTTT. The J gene is TRBJ1-5, the V gene TRBV5-6; D is unclear. CDR3 size: 13 residues. The germline CDR1 and CDR2 sequences are SGHDT and YYEEEE. V lost 3 bases and J 6 bases, leaving 10 bases between the germline ends.

The chain is built from TRBV11-3 and TRBJ2-3, with D perhaps matching TRBD2 (5 bases). The CDR3 loop spans 14 amino acids. The germline V gene encodes CDR1 SGHNT and CDR2 YENEEA. With 5 bases removed from V and 0 bases from J, the gap between germline ends came to 9 bases. CDR3 in amino acids: CASSLGGSTDTQYF. Here the CDR3 DNA reads TGTGCCAGCAGCCTAGGCGGGAGCACAGATACGCAGTATTTT.

This chain uses TRBV5-6 with TRBJ2-2; possible D gene TRBD1, 6 bases. The CDR3 extends over 13 amino acids. Trimming cost V 2 bases and J 7 bases, with 9 bases left between them. Germline lookup yields CDR1 SGHDT and CDR2 YYEEEE. The CDR3 loop is CASSLGGYGELFF. The CDR3 nucleotides read TGTGCCAGCAGCTTAGGGGGATACGGGGAGCTGTTTTTT. Full variable domain (outside the CDR3, taken from reference TRBV5-6 and TRBJ2-2): DAGVTQSPTHLIKTRGQQVTLRCSPKSGHDTVSWYQQALGQGPQFIFQYYEEEERQRGNFPDRFSGHQFPNYSSELNVNALLLGDSALYLCASSLGGYGELFFGEGSRLTVL.

Written as DNA, the CDR3 is TGTGCCAGCAGCTTAGGAGCAGGGGGTCCGGTAAAGACCCAGTACTTC. Its protein product is CASSLGAGGPVKTQYF. The chain recombines TRBV7-7 with TRBJ2-5, with TRBD1 matching 7 bases. V trimming: 1 base; J trimming: 6 bases; junction bases outside the gene matches: 11. Germline-derived CDR1 and CDR2 are SSHAT and FNYEAQ (reference sequence). CDR3 length: 16 amino acids.